These T cell receptor beta chains were read from a single sample in a study of shared clonotypes between healthy human individuals. Repertoires were generated with immunoSEQ multiplex PCR, while TCRdb's copy carries only in-frame clones and drops some. Here the sample spans roughly 1 million clones, approximately 72% being singletons. Material: memory CD4+ T cells sorted from blood. The receptor source for this set is a man younger than 35 in good health. The CDR3 runs from the conserved cysteine through the conserved F or W. The D gene is left open where the match is weak. Size is stated for part of the rows, as once, few or many counts, or as a class when the clone is expanded.

j_call v_call cdr3_length clone_size d_call cdr3_nt cdr3_aa
TRBJ2-2 TRBV7-9 16 NA NA TGTGCCAGCAGCTTAGATGGGAGGCGGAACACCGGGGAGCTGTTTTTT CASSLDGRRNTGELFF
TRBJ2-2 TRBV10-3 14 NA NA TGTGCCATCAGTGAGTCAAGGGGTGGCGGGGAGCTGTTTTTT CAISESRGGGELFF
TRBJ1-1 TRBV10-3 15 NA TRBD1 TGTGCCATCAGTGTAGGGGGCCTAGGGAACACTGAAGCTTTCTTT CAISVGGLGNTEAFF
TRBJ2-3 TRBV30 15 NA TRBD2 TGTGCCTGGAGGGGACTAGCGGGGGGGCATGATACGCAGTATTTT CAWRGLAGGHDTQYF
TRBJ2-1 TRBV2 14 NA NA TGTGCCAGCAGTGGGGGTCCCTCCTACAATGAGCAGTTCTTC CASSGGPSYNEQFF
TRBJ1-4 TRBV30 14 NA NA TGTGCCTGGAGTGTCGAGGGGTTTAATGAAAAACTGTTTTTT CAWSVEGFNEKLFF
TRBJ2-1 TRBV11-3 17 once TRBD2 TGTGCCAGCAGCCCTAGGACTAGCGGGAGCTCCTACAATGAGCAGTTCTTC CASSPRTSGSSYNEQFF
TRBJ2-1 TRBV5-1 15 NA NA TGCGCCAGCAGCTTGACAGGGCTCTTCTACAATGAGCAGTTCTTC CASSLTGLFYNEQFF
TRBJ1-6 TRBV6-5 14 NA NA TGTGCCAGCAAGACGCCGACAGCCTCTGTGGCCCTCCACTTT CASKTPTASVALHF
TRBJ2-3 TRBV6-5 15 once TRBD1 TGTGCCAGCAGGGCACAGGGGGCTAGCACAGATACGCAGTATTTT CASRAQGASTDTQYF
TRBJ2-1 TRBV5-1 14 NA TRBD1 TGCGCCAGCCGGCGACAGGGACCACAGGATGAGCAGTTCTTC CASRRQGPQDEQFF
TRBJ1-4 TRBV7-9 18 NA TRBD1 TGTGCCAGCAGCCCTCGGACAGGGGGACCTACACGATATGAAAAACTGTTTTTT CASSPRTGGPTRYEKLFF
TRBJ2-5 TRBV4-3 15 NA NA TGCGCCAGCAGCGGGGCTAGGACCAACGGAGAGACCCAGTACTTC CASSGARTNGETQYF
TRBJ2-3 TRBV10-3 17 NA NA TGTGCCATCAGTGAGTCGCCCGGCGGGTCAGCTACAGATACGCAGTATTTT CAISESPGGSATDTQYF
TRBJ2-3 TRBV15 18 NA TRBD2 TGTGCCACCAGCGGCGGACTAGCGGGAGGGCCTGGGACAGATACGCAGTATTTT CATSGGLAGGPGTDTQYF
TRBJ2-3 TRBV12-5 16 NA TRBD2 TGTGCTAGTGGTTTGGTGCTGACTAGCGGCACAGATACGCAGTATTTT CASGLVLTSGTDTQYF
TRBJ1-5 TRBV30 14 NA TRBD1 TGTGCCTGGAGTCACAGGGGAAGGGATCAGCCCCAGCATTTT CAWSHRGRDQPQHF
TRBJ2-3 TRBV5-1 15 NA NA TGCGCCAGCAGCTTGGTACACTCTAGCACAGATACGCAGTATTTT CASSLVHSSTDTQYF
TRBJ2-2 TRBV2 15 NA NA TGTGCCAGCAGTGAATGGGGTGTTCACACCGGGGAGCTGTTTTTT CASSEWGVHTGELFF
TRBJ1-5 TRBV10-3 15 NA NA TGTGCCATCAGCGGGTCAGACATTCCCAATCAGCCCCAGCATTTT CAISGSDIPNQPQHF
TRBJ2-2 TRBV7-9 15 NA NA TGTGCCAGCAGCTTTATACGGGATGGCTCCGGGGAGCTGTTTTTT CASSFIRDGSGELFF
TRBJ2-2 TRBV4-1 15 NA NA TGCGCCAGCAGCCAAGATGTGGGGAGCACCGGGGAGCTGTTTTTT CASSQDVGSTGELFF
TRBJ2-2 TRBV5-1 14 NA NA TGCGCCAGCAGCTCCGGGGAGGTCCCCGGGGAGCTGTTTTTT CASSSGEVPGELFF
TRBJ2-6 TRBV9 16 NA NA TGTGCCAGCAGCGAGGGGGGCAGCTCTGGGGCCAACGTCCTGACTTTC CASSEGGSSGANVLTF
TRBJ2-2 TRBV6-5 15 once TRBD1 TGTGCCAGCAGTACGGACAGGGCGAACACCGGGGAGCTGTTTTTT CASSTDRANTGELFF
TRBJ2-2 TRBV7-9 15 NA NA TGTGCCAGCAGCTTAAACCAGGCGAACACCGGGGAGCTGTTTTTT CASSLNQANTGELFF
TRBJ2-7 TRBV5-4 16 NA TRBD1 TGTGCCAGCAGCCTATTAGGACAGGGCGGCTCCTACGAGCAGTACTTC CASSLLGQGGSYEQYF